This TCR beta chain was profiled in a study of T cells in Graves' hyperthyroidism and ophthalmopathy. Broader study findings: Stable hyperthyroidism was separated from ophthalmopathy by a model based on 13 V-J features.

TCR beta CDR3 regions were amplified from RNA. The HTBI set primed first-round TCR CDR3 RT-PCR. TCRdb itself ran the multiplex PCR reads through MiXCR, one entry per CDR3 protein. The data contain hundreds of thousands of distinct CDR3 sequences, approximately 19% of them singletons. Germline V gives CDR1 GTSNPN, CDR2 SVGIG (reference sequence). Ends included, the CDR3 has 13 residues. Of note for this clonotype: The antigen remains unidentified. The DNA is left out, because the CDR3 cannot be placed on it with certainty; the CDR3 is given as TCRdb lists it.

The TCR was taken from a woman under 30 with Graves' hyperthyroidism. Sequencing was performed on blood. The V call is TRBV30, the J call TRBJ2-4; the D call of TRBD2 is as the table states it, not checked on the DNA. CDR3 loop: CAWSVAGGNIKYF.